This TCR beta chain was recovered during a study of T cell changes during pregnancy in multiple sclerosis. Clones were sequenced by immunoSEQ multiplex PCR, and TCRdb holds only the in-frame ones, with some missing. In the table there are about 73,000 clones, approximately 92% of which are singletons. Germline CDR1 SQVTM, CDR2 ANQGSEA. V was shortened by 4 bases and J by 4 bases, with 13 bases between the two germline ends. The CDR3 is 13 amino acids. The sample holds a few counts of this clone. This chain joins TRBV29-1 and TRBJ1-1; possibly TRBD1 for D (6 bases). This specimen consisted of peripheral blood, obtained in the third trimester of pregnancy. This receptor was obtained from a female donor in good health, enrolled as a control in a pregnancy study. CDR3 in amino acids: CSVGAGVSTEAFF. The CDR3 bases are TGCAGCGTTGGGGCAGGGGTGAGCACTGAAGCTTTCTTT.